Listed here is a single T cell receptor beta chain. Its antigen is unidentified. This sample stems from a study of long-term antiretroviral therapy in people with HIV. General study results and limits: Repertoire dominance by clones expanded before ART was seen at all time points.

The V gene end was trimmed by 1 base and the J gene end by 3 bases; junction bases not matched to a gene: 0. Germline V lookup: CDR1 KGHSH, CDR2 LQKENI. CDR3 size: 16 residues. An immunoSEQ assay, version v3.0, was performed at survey level. Libraries were prepared by immunoSEQ multiplex PCR; TCRdb keeps only in-frame clonotypes and omits some of them. The data hold some 18,000 clones, with around 76% observed a single time. The chain carries TRBV18 and TRBJ2-2; 12 positions match TRBD2. The TCR comes from a woman aged 45-59 years with HIV. Material: unsorted PBMCs, obtained 0.5 years before starting antiretroviral therapy. CDR3 sequence reads: CASSPRLAGDTGELFF. The CDR3 DNA reads as TGTGCCAGCTCACCACGACTAGCGGGGGACACCGGGGAGCTGTTTTTT. Filled out from reference TRBV18 and TRBJ2-2, the complete variable domain reads NAGVMQNPRHLVRRRGQEARLRCSPMKGHSHVYWYRQLPEEGLKFMVYLQKENIIDESGMPKERFSAEFPKEGPSILRIQQVVRGDSAAYFCASSPRLAGDTGELFFGEGSRLTVL.